The 13 T cell receptor beta chains below come from one sample, sequenced in a study of T cell changes during pregnancy in multiple sclerosis. Measured with immunoSEQ multiplex PCR; TCRdb has only the in-frame clones, and not every one. Found here are tens of thousands of clones, 93% of them singletons; the top ten hold about 8.3%. The sample consisted of CD8+ T cells from peripheral blood mononuclear cells, taken in the third trimester of pregnancy. These receptor sequences come from a female donor with multiple sclerosis, enrolled in a pregnancy study.

The V call is TRBV10-3, the J call TRBJ1-2, with a tentative D call TRBD1 (5 bases). CDR1 and CDR2 from the germline V gene are ENHRY and SYGVKD. Trimming shortened V by 7 bases and J by 6 bases, and 9 bases separated the two germline ends. This CDR3 region has 11 residues. The CDR3 loop reads CAITTGNGYTF. In DNA form, the CDR3 reads TGTGCCATCACCACAGGAAATGGCTACACCTTC.

The rearrangement uses TRBV11-2 and TRBJ1-5, with 7 bases that match TRBD1. With 4 bases clipped from V and 8 bases from J, the junction kept 5 bases outside the gene matches. The CDR3 covers 13 residues. CDR1 is SGHAT, CDR2 FQNNGV, per germline. CDR3 region: CASSYGTAEPQHF. The DNA of the CDR3 is TGTGCCAGCAGCTATGGGACAGCCGAGCCCCAGCATTTT.

This rearrangement joins TRBV25-1 to TRBJ1-1; D might be TRBD1 (5 bases). CDR3 length equals 13 residues. V was pared by 2 bases and J by 4 bases, with 8 bases between. CDR1 is MGHDK and CDR2 is SYGVNS in the germline V gene. CDR3 sequence reads: CASSEGGATEAFF. DNA for the CDR3: TGTGCCAGCAGTGAAGGAGGGGCCACTGAAGCTTTCTTT.

This clone has just a few counts. The rearrangement links TRBV9 to TRBJ1-3; a weak D match, TRBD1 (5 bases). V lost 5 bases and J lost 0, with 15 bases in between. Germline CDR1 SGDLS, CDR2 YYNGEE. The CDR3 totals 16 residues. CDR3 in amino acids: CASSPSGTPSGNTIYF. In DNA, the CDR3 is TGTGCCAGCAGTCCCTCCGGGACTCCCTCTGGAAACACCATATATTTT.

V usage is TRBV10-3 and J usage is TRBJ1-2; perhaps TRBD1 as D (6 bases). Germline assignment: CDR1 ENHRY and CDR2 SYGVKD. The CDR3 spans 14 residues. Trimming took off 4 bases at V and 4 bases at J, with 13 bases between the two ends. The CDR3 nucleotides read TGTGCCATCAGTGTACAGGGTCTATCCTATGGCTACACCTTC. Its translation is CAISVQGLSYGYTF.

This sequence joins TRBV13 and TRBJ2-1; D not certain. Trimming removed 2 bases from V and 0 bases from J, with 5 bases in between. CDR3 size: 14 residues. CDR1 and CDR2 (germline): PRHDT, FYEKMQ (reference sequence). CDR3 coding DNA: TGTGCCAGCAGCTTAAGGAGCTCCTACAATGAGCAGTTCTTC. Translation: CASSLRSSYNEQFF.

This clone is a singleton in its sample. The CDR3 reads CASSLASSGGFGELFF. The CDR3 coding sequence is TGTGCCAGCAGCTTAGCGAGTAGCGGGGGGTTCGGGGAGCTGTTTTTT. The chain is built from TRBV7-6 and TRBJ2-2; 10 nucleotides line up with TRBD2. CDR3 length: 16 residues. Germline loops: CDR1 SGHVS, CDR2 FNYEAQ. The junction had 5 bases not matched to a gene; V was cut back by 0 bases and J by 7 bases. Full variable domain (missing parts from reference TRBV7-6 and TRBJ2-2): GAGVSQSPRYKVTKRGQDVALRCDPISGHVSLYWYRQALGQGPEFLTYFNYEAQQDKSGLPNDRFSAERPEGSISTLTIQRTEQRDSAMYRCASSLASSGGFGELFFGEGSRLTVL.

The chain employs TRBV7-8 and TRBJ1-6; D is unclear. The germline gives CDR1 SGHVS, CDR2 FQNEAQ. The CDR3 length is 16 residues. The germline V and J ends were trimmed by 2 bases and 14 bases, with 22 bases remaining between them. The CDR3 DNA sequence: TGTGCCAGCAGCTTAAGAGTTGGGCAGGCAGGTGCAACCCTCCACTTT. The encoded protein is CASSLRVGQAGATLHF. Full variable domain (rest looked up from reference TRBV7-8 and TRBJ1-6): GAGVSQSPRYKVAKRGQDVALRCDPISGHVSLFWYQQALGQGPEFLTYFQNEAQLDKSGLPSDRFFAERPEGSVSTLKIQRTQQEDSAVYLCASSLRVGQAGATLHFGNGTRLTVT.

The rearrangement uses TRBV5-8 and TRBJ2-1; D ambiguous. V was shortened by 0 bases and J by 9 bases, with 7 bases between the two germline ends. CDR3 size: 12 residues. Per the germline V gene, CDR1 is SGHTS and CDR2 is YDEGEE. CDR3 nucleotides: TGTGCCAGCAGCTTGGGTGGGCTTGAGCAGTTCTTC. It codes for CASSLGGLEQFF.

The gene calls are TRBV30 and TRBJ2-1; D is possibly TRBD1 (5 bases). Germline V gene sequence: CDR1 GTSNPN, CDR2 SVGIG (reference sequence). V shed 2 bases and J shed 4 bases, with 15 bases lying between them. The CDR3 sequence is 15 residues long. CDR3 nucleotides: TGTGCCTGGAGTTTAACCGAAGGGGCTTACAATGAGCAGTTCTTC. This sequence encodes CAWSLTEGAYNEQFF.

The V and J genes are TRBV19 and TRBJ1-2, with 8 bases aligning to TRBD1. This CDR3 has 14 amino acids. Germline V lookup: CDR1 LNHDA, CDR2 SQIVND (reference sequence). With V trimmed by 1 base and J by 6 bases, 4 bases remained unmatched. The CDR3 DNA is TGTGCCAGTAGTATAGGGACAGGGATGAATGGCTACACCTTC. The encoded protein is CASSIGTGMNGYTF.

The genes are TRBV4-1 and TRBJ2-1, with D unclear. V was pared by 6 bases and J by 2 bases, with 14 bases between. The CDR3 runs 15 residues. Germline CDR1 reads MGHRA; CDR2 reads YSYEKL. CDR3 sequence reads: CASREGRSAYNEQFF. The CDR3 DNA reads as TGCGCCAGCAGAGAAGGCCGAAGCGCCTACAATGAGCAGTTCTTC.

The rearrangement uses TRBV9 and TRBJ2-1, with D maybe TRBD1 (6 bases). The length of the CDR3 is 15 residues. The germline V gene has CDR1 SGDLS and CDR2 YYNGEE. The germline V and J ends were trimmed by 5 bases and 0 bases, with 12 bases remaining between them. Written as DNA, the CDR3 is TGTGCCAGCAGTGGCGGACAGCCCTCCTACAATGAGCAGTTCTTC. It translates to CASSGGQPSYNEQFF.